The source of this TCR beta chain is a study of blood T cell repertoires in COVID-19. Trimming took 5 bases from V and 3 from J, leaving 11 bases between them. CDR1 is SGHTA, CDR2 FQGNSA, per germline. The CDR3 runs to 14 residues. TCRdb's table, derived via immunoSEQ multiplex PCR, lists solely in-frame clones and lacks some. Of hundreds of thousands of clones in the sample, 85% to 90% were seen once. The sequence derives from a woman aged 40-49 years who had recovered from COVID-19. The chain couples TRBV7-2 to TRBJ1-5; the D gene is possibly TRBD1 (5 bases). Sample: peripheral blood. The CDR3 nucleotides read TGTGCCAGCAGCCCCGACAGCTTCAATCAGCCCCAGCATTTT. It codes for CASSPDSFNQPQHF.